The sequence of this TCR beta chain was determined in a study of PD-1 blockade in classical Hodgkin lymphoma. Overall study context: With a 2-week interval, patients received intravenous nivolumab at 3 mg/kg. Findings and limits, study-wide: Individuals who commenced nivolumab within less than 1 year of ASCT were excluded.

As regards this clone: Its target is unknown.

From germline, CDR1 is LGHNA and CDR2 YNFKEQ. This CDR3 is 13 amino acids long. V gave up 4 bases and J gave up 7 bases, with 13 bases separating them. Some clones are missing from TCRdb's copy, which holds only in-frame ones; the method was immunoSEQ multiplex PCR. The sample shows approximately 22,000 clones, 70% to 80% of them seen only once. Time point reported: cycle 4 day 1 (C4D1), after 6 weeks of nivolumab. All patients experienced relapse after autologous stem cell transplantation, and brentuximab vedotin exposure was variable. The TCR sequence derives from a human donor with classical Hodgkin lymphoma. The genes are TRBV4-2 and TRBJ1-2; D possibly corresponds to TRBD1 (6 bases). This material consisted of peripheral blood mononuclear cells (PBMCs), taken before the fourth cycle of nivolumab. CDR3 coding DNA: TGTGCCAGCAGCCGCGGGGGGGGCGTTGGCTACACCTTC. This codes for CASSRGGGVGYTF.